Following are 4 T cell receptor beta chains from one sample sequenced in a study of T-cell memory formation after mild COVID-19. TCRdb reanalysed the 5' RACE reads using MiXCR and keeps one entry per CDR3 protein. The table shows about 400,000 distinct CDR3 sequences, with around 22% occurring only once. Sample: PBMCs or a T cell subset sorted from them (not recorded which). The source is an adult woman who had mild COVID-19 (a few samples of this study predate the infection). Cell type and time point are not known.

The chain employs TRBV7-3 and TRBJ2-2, with TRBD2 matching 8 bases. Germline V gene lookup returns CDR1 SGHTA and CDR2 FQGTGA. CDR3 length equals 17 residues. V was pared by 5 bases and J by 0 bases, with 8 bases of the junction left unmatched. CDR3 amino acids: CASSQPGGGTNTGELFF. CDR3 DNA sequence: TGTGCCAGCAGCCAACCGGGGGGGGGAACGAACACCGGGGAGCTGTTTTTT.

The J gene is TRBJ2-5, the V gene TRBV7-9, with TRBD1 as a possible D gene (6 bases). Germline V CDR1 and CDR2: SEHNR, FQNEAQ (reference sequence). V lost 5 bases and J lost 0, with 13 bases in between. CDR3 length equals 15 residues. The CDR3 nucleotides read TGTGCCAGCAGCGGACGGACAGAATACCAAGAGACCCAGTACTTC. It yields the protein CASSGRTEYQETQYF.

The chain employs TRBV6-1 and TRBJ1-2; 9 bases agree with TRBD1. The V and J ends lost 6 bases and 6 bases, in that order; junction bases with no gene match: 5. This CDR3 has 13 amino acids. Germline-derived CDR1 and CDR2 are MNHNS and SASEGT. Written as DNA, the CDR3 is TGTGCCAGCAGCGGACAGGGGTTTGATGGCTACACCTTC. Protein product: CASSGQGFDGYTF.

V is TRBV6-6 and J is TRBJ2-3; possibly TRBD1 for D (6 bases). V was clipped by 6 bases and J by 4 bases, with 17 bases between them. This CDR3 has 15 amino acids. The germline V gene has CDR1 MNHNY and CDR2 SVGAGI (reference sequence). The CDR3 loop reads CASSPGVQRADTQYF. The CDR3 nucleotides read TGTGCCAGCAGCCCAGGGGTTCAGAGGGCAGATACGCAGTATTTT.